This T cell receptor (beta chain) comes out of a study of blood T cell repertoires in COVID-19. Germline CDR1 reads SGHDN; CDR2 reads FVKESK. Unmatched junction bases numbered 6, after V lost 5 bases and J lost 4 bases. This CDR3 has 15 amino acids. The repertoire was sequenced with immunoSEQ multiplex PCR; TCRdb's copy has only in-frame clones and lacks some. The sample carries about 95,000 clones, 65% to 85% recorded once. The receptor was derived from a man aged 80 or over with active or convalescent COVID-19. Sequencing used peripheral blood. This chain links TRBV14 with TRBJ2-1; 9 bases map to TRBD2. The DNA of the CDR3 is TGTGCCAGCAGCGGGGGAAGCGGGGGGTACAATGAGCAGTTCTTC. It codes for CASSGGSGGYNEQFF.